The T cell receptor beta chain under discussion was sequenced for a study of molecular identifiers for immune sequencing clone quantification. On the study more broadly: Replicate experiments divided RNA from approximately 22,000 or 94,000 naive CD8 cells into five parts and sequenced four.

Worth noting for this clonotype: As yet, its antigen is unknown.

General observations from the study: Even with about a million naive cells present, spiked Jurkat TCR RNA from one cell was reportedly detectable.

The CDR3 is made up of 15 amino acids. From germline, CDR1 is SGHTS and CDR2 YDEGEE. Trimming at V came to 3 bases and at J to 2 bases, leaving 6 bases not matched to a gene. TCRdb analysed the PCR reads with MiXCR anew, one entry per CDR3 protein. The table includes over 550,000 distinct CDR3 sequences, over 25% detected once. Naive CD8 T cells were picked out by sorting for CD8+CD4-CCR7+CD45RA+. This clonotype originated in a human donor in good health. Some libraries in this study had Jurkat cell RNA spiked in. Sequencing input: naive CD8+ T cells from blood, with Jurkat cell RNA spiked in. The subset denotes: FACS-sorted CD8+CD4-CCR7+CD45RA+ naive T cells. The gene calls are TRBV5-8 and TRBJ2-7; TRBD1 matches 9 bases. The DNA of the CDR3 is TGTGCCAGCAGCTGGGGACAGGGAGTAGCCTACGAGCAGTACTTC. This encodes CASSWGQGVAYEQYF.